A single sample is the source of the 15 T cell receptor beta chains below, sequenced in a study of tumor-infiltrating lymphocytes in primary liver carcinoma. Taking about 20-31 mg of unsorted bulk tissue, the authors co-extracted RNA and DNA. Total RNA (roughly 540 ng) served as template for TCR beta cDNA synthesis primed by a constant-region primer. Slightly modified ARM-PCR, run as three nested multiplex PCR rounds, produced the TCR beta libraries. TRBV1-TRBV30 forward primers and a C-beta reverse primer were used in the first two PCR rounds, which each ran for approximately 10 cycles. TCRdb reanalysed the multiplex PCR reads using MiXCR and keeps one entry per CDR3 protein. In the table there are around 99,000 distinct CDR3 sequences, around 68% of which are singletons. Sample: tumor-adjacent normal liver tissue. Source of these receptors: a man in his forties with primary liver carcinoma and hepatitis B virus infection.

The chain uses TRBV29-1 and TRBJ2-3; TRBD2 is a possible D gene (6 bases). The CDR3 runs 20 residues. The germline V gene encodes CDR1 SQVTM and CDR2 ANQGSEA. Trimming removed 3 bases from V and 2 bases from J, with 30 bases in between. CDR3 loop: CSVEDLVSASVGDFTDTQYF. The CDR3 nucleotides read TGCAGCGTTGAGGATCTGGTTAGCGCGAGTGTGGGGGACTTCACAGATACGCAGTATTTT.

Ten or more counts support this clonotype. The chain links TRBV5-6 to TRBJ2-7; TRBD2 matches at 8 bases. The length of the CDR3 is 15 residues. With 3 bases clipped from V and 0 bases from J, the junction kept 5 bases outside the gene matches. Per the germline V gene, CDR1 is SGHDT and CDR2 is YYEEEE. Here the CDR3 DNA reads TGTGCCAGCAGCTCCAAGCGGGGGCTCTCCTACGAGCAGTACTTC. This sequence encodes CASSSKRGLSYEQYF.

Points on this clonotype: This CDR3 is missing its conserved last phenylalanine or tryptophan, likely due to a read error. This chain joins TRBV2 and TRBJ1-6, with 8 nucleotides matching TRBD1. Germline V CDR1 and CDR2: SNHLY, FYNNEI. The trim removed 5 bases at V and 7 bases at J, leaving 7 bases unmatched. The CDR3 length is 15 residues. The CDR3 nucleotides are TGTGCCAGCAGTAACCAGGGGGCGCGGAATTCACCCCTCCACTAT. This sequence encodes CASSNQGARNSPLHY.

As concerns this clonotype: Its ends do not fully match the called genes, so a read error is possible. V is TRBV6-2 or TRBV6-3 and J is TRBJ2-7, with D unresolved. The CDR3 spans 16 residues. Per the germline V gene, CDR1 is MNHEY and CDR2 is SVGEGT. The chain's CDR3 is CASSGGARAYSYERYF. DNA for the CDR3: TGTGCCAGCAGCGGCGGCGCCAGAGCCTACTCCTACGAGCGGTACTTC.

The chain is built from TRBV28 and TRBJ2-7, with D perhaps matching TRBD2 (6 bases). The CDR3 consists of 14 residues. CDR1 and CDR2 from the germline V gene are MDHEN and SYDVKM. Trimming removed 5 bases from V and 1 base from J, with 12 bases in between. This chain's CDR3 is CASSKAGQSYEQYF. CDR3 coding DNA: TGTGCCAGCAGTAAGGCGGGGCAATCCTACGAGCAGTACTTC. Using reference TRBV28 and TRBJ2-7 for the parts outside the CDR3, the full variable domain is DVKVTQSSRYLVKRTGEKVFLECVQDMDHENMFWYRQDPGLGLRLIYFSYDVKMKEKGDIPEGYSVSREKKERFSLILESASTNQTSMYLCASSKAGQSYEQYFGPGTRLTVT.

This chain uses TRBV19 with TRBJ1-2, with a tentative D call TRBD1 (5 bases). V lost 5 bases to trimming and J lost 4 bases, with 14 bases between them. The CDR3 covers 14 residues. From germline, CDR1 is LNHDA and CDR2 SQIVND (reference sequence). The CDR3, as DNA: TGTGCCAGTAGTGCGGTGGGGGGAACCTATGGCTACACCTTC. The encoded protein is CASSAVGGTYGYTF.

Many counts were recorded for this clonotype. The chain couples TRBV6-1 to TRBJ1-5, with D hard to call. Per germline, CDR1 MNHNS and CDR2 SASEGT. V lost 4 bases and J lost 0, with 10 bases in between. This CDR3 spans 15 amino acids. The CDR3 region is CASSVDVGSNQPQHF. In DNA, the CDR3 is TGTGCCAGCAGTGTGGACGTCGGTAGCAATCAGCCCCAGCATTTT.

Comment on this clonotype: At one of its ends the junction is not consistent with the germline gene, which may arise from a read error. This rearrangement joins TRBV5-5 to TRBJ2-7, with 8 bases matching TRBD2. Germline assignment: CDR1 SGHKS and CDR2 YYEKEE (reference sequence). This CDR3 spans 15 amino acids. This chain's CDR3 is CANSRGLGPSHEQYF. The CDR3 bases are TGTGCCAACAGCCGGGGACTAGGGCCATCCCACGAGCAGTACTTC.

This clonotype occurred a few times. This may come from a read error, since a much larger clone is one base off. V usage is TRBV4-1 and J usage is TRBJ2-5; maybe TRBD1 (6 bases). The CDR3 is 16 residues long. Trimming removed 0 bases at V and 4 bases at J, with 15 bases between. Germline V gives CDR1 MGHRA, CDR2 YSYEKL. The CDR3 DNA is TGCGCCAGCAGCCAAGATCGAGCGAGAGGGGGAGAGACCCAGTACTTC. Protein: CASSQDRARGGETQYF.

A remark on this clonotype: Compared with germline, one end of the junction differs, possibly owing to a read error. The V and J genes are TRBV11-2 and TRBJ2-6, with D perhaps matching TRBD1 or TRBD2 (6 bases each). Germline CDR1 is SGHAT and CDR2 is FQNNGV. CDR3 length equals 16 residues. The CDR3 DNA reads as TGTACCAGCAGCTCATATAAACGGGGGCGGGCCAACGTCCTGACTTTC. Encoded protein: CTSSSYKRGRANVLTF.

In the case of this clonotype: This likely comes from a read error, as the CDR3 has no conserved phenylalanine or tryptophan at its end. It is unclear where the CDR3 begins or ends on the DNA, so no DNA is shown, and the CDR3 is as TCRdb lists it. The chain recombines TRBV11-2 with TRBJ2-1; the table's D call, TRBD1, has no DNA check behind it. The CDR3 is 15 amino acids in total, end residues counted. The germline gives CDR1 SGHAT, CDR2 FQNNGV. This chain's CDR3 is CASSQGVSGTNEQFL.

This clonotype was seen many times. This sequence joins TRBV10-3 and TRBJ2-2, with TRBD2 as a possible D gene (5 bases). V was cut by 2 bases and J by 7 bases, with 8 bases left in between. CDR1 ENHRY and CDR2 SYGVKD come from the germline V gene. The CDR3 runs to 13 residues. CDR3 sequence: CAISEADFGELFF. The CDR3 nucleotides are TGTGCCATCAGTGAGGCGGACTTCGGGGAGCTGTTTTTT.

To note about this clonotype: This may stem from a read error, because a much larger clone lies one nucleotide away. The chain links TRBV29-1 to TRBJ2-5; D possibly uses TRBD1 or TRBD2 (5 bases each). The V and J ends lost 4 bases and 4 bases respectively, with 13 bases between them. This CDR3 region has 13 residues. Per germline, CDR1 SQVTM and CDR2 ANQGSEA. CDR3: CSVGAGGGETQYF. The CDR3 bases are TGCAGCGTTGGGGCAGGTGGGGGAGAGACCCAGTACTTC.

J is TRBJ2-1 and V is TRBV2; 12 bases line up with TRBD2. CDR1 is SNHLY, CDR2 FYNNEI, per germline. This CDR3 has 17 amino acids. Germline trimming cut 7 bases from V and 7 bases from J; bases unmatched to any gene: 14. In DNA form, the CDR3 reads TGTGCCAGCAAAATCATTCGACTAGCGGGAGTAGCGAATGAGCAGTTCTTC. As protein: CASKIIRLAGVANEQFF.

Points on this clonotype: A read error is likely, as this CDR3 ends without the conserved phenylalanine or tryptophan. The V gene is TRBV2, the J gene TRBJ2-1; 8 nucleotides match TRBD1. V shed 4 bases and J 1 base; nucleotides not matched to a gene: 6. CDR1 SNHLY and CDR2 FYNNEI come from the germline V gene. This CDR3 contains 16 residues. For the CDR3, the DNA is TGTGCCAGCAGTGTTAGGACAGGGAGTTCCTACAATGAGCAGTTCATC. It is translated as CASSVRTGSSYNEQFI.